The next 14 T cell receptor beta chains were all read from a single sample in a study of blood T cell repertoires in COVID-19. TCRdb keeps only in-frame clones here, not all; method: immunoSEQ multiplex PCR. The top ten hold 18% of the sample, which has about 130,000 clones, approximately 86% seen once. Source material: peripheral blood. These receptor sequences come from a woman aged 50 to 65 who had recovered from COVID-19.

The rearrangement uses TRBV4-1 and TRBJ1-6, with 9 positions matching TRBD1. The CDR3 spans 15 residues. Germline V CDR1 and CDR2: MGHRA, YSYEKL. V shed 3 bases, J shed 6 bases, and the junction held 3 bases outside the gene matches. Written as DNA, the CDR3 is TGCGCCAGCAGCCAGGGGACAGGGTTTAATTCACCCCTCCACTTT. Amino acids: CASSQGTGFNSPLHF.

The chain links TRBV4-1 to TRBJ1-1; TRBD1 aligns across 7 bases. Trimming at V came to 4 bases and at J to 3 bases, leaving 2 bases not matched to a gene. The CDR3 consists of 13 residues. Germline-derived CDR1 and CDR2 are MGHRA and YSYEKL. The DNA for the CDR3 is TGCGCCAGCAGCCGAGACAGGGACACTGAAGCTTTCTTT. Residues: CASSRDRDTEAFF.

For the CDR3, the DNA is TGTGCCAGCAGCATCAGACAGGGAAGTCAAGAGACCCAGTACTTC. It encodes CASSIRQGSQETQYF. The V and J genes are TRBV7-9 and TRBJ2-5; TRBD1 aligns across 7 bases. V dropped 5 bases and J dropped 2; count of bases not matched to a gene: 8. This CDR3 has 15 residues. Germline V lookup: CDR1 SEHNR, CDR2 FQNEAQ (reference sequence).

The chain joins TRBV24-1 to TRBJ2-1; TRBD1 matches at 11 bases. The CDR3 has 16 amino acids. Trimming took 4 bases from V and 9 from J; bases not matched to a gene: 10. CDR1 and CDR2 from the germline V gene are KGHDR and SFDVKD. The CDR3 sequence is CATSELGQGAPSEQFF. The CDR3 nucleotides are TGTGCCACCAGTGAACTCGGACAGGGGGCGCCGAGTGAGCAGTTCTTC.

To note about this clone: The same CDR3 arises from other DNA sequences in this sample as well. In nucleotides, the CDR3 is TGTGCCAGCAGCCACGGGTACGAGCAGTACTTC. Its translation is CASSHGYEQYF. J is TRBJ2-7 and V is TRBV3-1 (or the pseudogene TRBV3-2), with no clear D. V was pared by 3 bases and J by 4 bases, with 4 bases between. Germline V gene data show CDR1 as LGHDT and CDR2 as YNNKEL (reference sequence). The CDR3 has 11 residues.

The CDR3 region has the DNA TGCGCCAGCAGCCAAGATACAGGGGGCTATGGCTACACCTTC. This translates into CASSQDTGGYGYTF. This rearrangement joins TRBV4-3 to TRBJ1-2; 8 bases fit TRBD1. CDR3 length: 14 amino acids. V gave up 0 bases and J gave up 4 bases; unmatched junction bases: 1. Germline CDR1 and CDR2: LGHNA and YSLEER.

In nucleotides, the CDR3 is TGCGCCAGCAGCTTGGGGGCTGGGTCTGGCGATCAGCCCCAGCATTTT. This codes for CASSLGAGSGDQPQHF. The V call is TRBV5-1, the J call TRBJ1-5; no firm D call. The germline CDR1 and CDR2 sequences are SGHRS and YFSETQ. The CDR3 has 16 residues. Trimming stripped 0 bases from V and 5 bases from J, with 15 bases between.

The chain employs TRBV7-8 and TRBJ1-5; perhaps TRBD1 as D (6 bases). Looked up from germline, CDR1 is SGHVS and CDR2 is FQNEAQ. The ends were cut back, 2 bases at V and 6 bases at J, with 11 bases in the middle. This CDR3 has 14 amino acids. CDR3 DNA: TGTGCCAGCAGCTTAACAGGGACGGGTCAGCCCCAGCATTTT. Translation: CASSLTGTGQPQHF.

The chain links TRBV7-8 to TRBJ2-5; the D is unclear. The germline V gene encodes CDR1 SGHVS and CDR2 FQNEAQ. The germline V and J ends were trimmed by 4 bases and 4 bases, with 4 bases remaining between them. The CDR3 has 11 amino acids. The CDR3 DNA follows: TGTGCCAGCAGCTGGAGAGAGACCCAGTACTTC. It encodes CASSWRETQYF. The whole variable domain, remainder taken from reference TRBV7-8 and TRBJ2-5, is GAGVSQSPRYKVAKRGQDVALRCDPISGHVSLFWYQQALGQGPEFLTYFQNEAQLDKSGLPSDRFFAERPEGSVSTLKIQRTQQEDSAVYLCASSWRETQYFGPGTRLLVL.

The chain recombines TRBV10-1 with TRBJ2-5, with D perhaps TRBD1 (5 bases). Trimming shortened V by 0 bases and J by 2 bases, and 7 bases separated the two germline ends. Germline V gene data show CDR1 as WNHNN and CDR2 as SYGVQD (reference sequence). The CDR3 runs 14 residues. CDR3 DNA sequence: TGCGCCAGCAGTGAGTCGACAGCTCAAGAGACCCAGTACTTC. The encoded protein is CASSESTAQETQYF.

The chain joins TRBV6-5 to TRBJ2-5, with 10 bases identical to TRBD2. V shed 7 bases and J 5 bases; nucleotides not matched to a gene: 10. Germline loops: CDR1 MNHEY, CDR2 SVGAGI. The CDR3 has 15 amino acids. The CDR3 region has the DNA TGTGCCAGCACCCCAAGCGGGAGGGCCTGGGAGACCCAGTACTTC. Its translation: CASTPSGRAWETQYF.

V gene TRBV18 combines with J gene TRBJ1-1; D ambiguous. This CDR3 region has 13 residues. Germline CDR1 KGHSH, CDR2 LQKENI. V gave up 8 bases and J gave up 0 bases, with 10 bases separating them. The CDR3 DNA reads TGTGCCAGCCCGCCGGTCTTGAACACTGAAGCTTTCTTT. Residues: CASPPVLNTEAFF.

The genes are TRBV5-4 and TRBJ1-1, with D unclear. V was pared by 5 bases and J by 1 base, with 9 bases between. Germline V gene lookup returns CDR1 SGHNT and CDR2 YYREEE (reference sequence). The CDR3 consists of 13 residues. In DNA, the CDR3 is TGTGCCAGCAGTAAAACACAGAACACTGAAGCTTTCTTT. Residues: CASSKTQNTEAFF.

The chain combines TRBV20-1 with TRBJ1-3; 7 bases align to TRBD1. CDR1 is DFQATT and CDR2 is SNEGSKA in the germline V gene (reference sequence). V shed 3 bases and J 16 bases; nucleotides not matched to a gene: 12. The CDR3 is 12 residues long. The CDR3 DNA follows: TGCAGTGCTAGTCGCGAGGGGGCCGGGTTCTATTTT. This gives the protein CSASREGAGFYF.